Each of the 3 T cell receptor beta chains below was sequenced from the same sample in a study of memory CD4+ T cells and cytomegalovirus serostatus. Assay: immunoSEQ multiplex PCR; the TCRdb copy retains only in-frame clones and omits some. The repertoire has 50,000 or so clones, more than 70% of them found once; the top ten carry roughly 2%. Single viable CD3+CD4+CD8-CD45RO+ cells were sorted as the memory CD4+ T cells. Sample: memory CD4+ T cells from blood. These receptors all stem from an adult in good health and CMV-seropositive.

This chain uses TRBV19 with TRBJ2-5, with TRBD1 as a possible D gene (6 bases). V lost 3 bases, J lost 5 bases, and 16 bases lay in between. This CDR3 contains 15 residues. Germline values: CDR1 LNHDA, CDR2 SQIVND (reference sequence). For the CDR3, the DNA is TGTGCCAGTAGTATTCTCACAGGGTCGGCGGAGACCCAGTACTTC. This codes for CASSILTGSAETQYF.

A few counts support this clone. This rearrangement joins TRBV2 to TRBJ2-7, with 7 bases aligning to TRBD2. V shed 7 bases and J 4 bases; nucleotides not matched to a gene: 10. CDR3 length: 14 residues. The germline V gene has CDR1 SNHLY and CDR2 FYNNEI. CDR3 nucleotides: TGTGCCAGCACCAGGGACCAGGGAGGGTACGAGCAGTACTTC. Protein sequence: CASTRDQGGYEQYF.

This clone was detected only a few times. The chain carries TRBV7-2 and TRBJ2-2, with D perhaps TRBD1 or TRBD2 (5 bases each). The length of the CDR3 is 15 residues. Per germline, CDR1 SGHTA and CDR2 FQGNSA. Trimming took off 0 bases at V and 5 bases at J, with 10 bases between the two ends. The CDR3 loop is CASSLAGAGTGELFF. In nucleotides, the CDR3 is TGTGCCAGCAGCTTAGCCGGGGCTGGGACCGGGGAGCTGTTTTTT.